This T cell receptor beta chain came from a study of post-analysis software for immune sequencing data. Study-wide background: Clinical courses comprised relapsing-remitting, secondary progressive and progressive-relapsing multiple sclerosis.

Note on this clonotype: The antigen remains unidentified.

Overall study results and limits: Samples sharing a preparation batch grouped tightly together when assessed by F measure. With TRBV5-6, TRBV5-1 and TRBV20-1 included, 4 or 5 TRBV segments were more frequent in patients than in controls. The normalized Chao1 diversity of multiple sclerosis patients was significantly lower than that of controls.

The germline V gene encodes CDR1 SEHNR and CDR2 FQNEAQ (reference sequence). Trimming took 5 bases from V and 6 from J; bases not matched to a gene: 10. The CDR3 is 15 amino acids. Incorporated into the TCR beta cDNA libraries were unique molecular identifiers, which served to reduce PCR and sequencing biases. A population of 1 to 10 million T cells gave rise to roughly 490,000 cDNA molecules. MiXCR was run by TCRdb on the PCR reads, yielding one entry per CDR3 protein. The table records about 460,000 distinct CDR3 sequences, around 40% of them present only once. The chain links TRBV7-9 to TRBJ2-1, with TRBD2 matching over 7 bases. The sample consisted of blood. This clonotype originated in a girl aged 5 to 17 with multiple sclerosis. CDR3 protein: CASSPREGLTNEQFF. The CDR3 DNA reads TGTGCCAGCAGCCCCAGGGAGGGCCTTACCAATGAGCAGTTCTTC.